The 17 T cell receptor beta chains given below trace back to one sample, sequenced in a study of cytomegalovirus exposure and HLA in healthy donors. This PCR relied on a set of 60 Vbeta primers and 13 Jbeta primers. Here immunoSEQ multiplex PCR was the method, and the copy in TCRdb shows in-frame clones only, minus some. The sample gives fewer than 200,000 clones, about 75% of which show up once; under 8% is in the top ten. The specimen was PBMCs. All receptors come from a man aged 40-55 years in good health and CMV-seropositive.

The chain is built from TRBV7-9 and TRBJ2-1, with 11 positions matching TRBD2. Germline V CDR1 and CDR2: SEHNR, FQNEAQ (reference sequence). Trimming took 4 bases from V and 8 from J; bases not matched to a gene: 10. The CDR3 has 16 amino acids. The DNA of the CDR3 is TGTGCCAGCAGCTCAGCCCTACTAGCGGGAGTGGATGAGCAGTTCTTC. It is translated as CASSSALLAGVDEQFF.

The rearrangement uses TRBV27 and TRBJ1-4; D call uncertain. Germline CDR1 reads MNHEY; CDR2 reads SMNVEV (reference sequence). The CDR3 contains 14 residues. V lost 6 bases and J 8 bases, leaving 16 bases between the germline ends. This CDR3 reads CASSGGGEWEKLFF. The CDR3 nucleotides read TGTGCCAGCAGCGGTGGCGGAGAGTGGGAAAAACTGTTTTTT.

J is TRBJ1-2 and V is TRBV19, with unresolved D. V lost 6 bases and J 1 base, leaving 12 bases between the germline ends. Germline V CDR1 and CDR2: LNHDA, SQIVND (reference sequence). This CDR3 has 14 residues. The CDR3 region is CASSPERDNYGYTF. In DNA form, the CDR3 reads TGTGCCAGTAGCCCAGAGAGGGATAACTATGGCTACACCTTC.

On this clone: One junction end does not reproduce the germline sequence, and a read error may be involved. The J gene is TRBJ2-5, the V gene TRBV2, with 11 bases matching TRBD2. Germline-derived CDR1 and CDR2 are SNHLY and FYNNEI. CDR3 size: 12 residues. The CDR3 DNA sequence: TGTGCCAGCAGTCCTTCCGGGACTAGCGGTAACTTC. Translation gives CASSPSGTSGNF.

The chain uses TRBV4-1 and TRBJ1-1, with unresolved D. The germline gives CDR1 MGHRA, CDR2 YSYEKL. Trimming cost V 8 bases and J 0 bases, with 10 bases left between them. CDR3 length equals 13 residues. The CDR3 sequence: CASRPSVNTEAFF. The DNA for the CDR3 is TGCGCCAGCCGCCCTAGTGTGAACACTGAAGCTTTCTTT.

The CDR3 region has the DNA TGCAGCGTTGCGTCGGGGCAGGGGACTGAAGCTTTCTTT. Translated, it gives CSVASGQGTEAFF. This chain joins TRBV29-1 and TRBJ1-1; TRBD1 is a possible D gene (6 bases). The V end was cut by 4 bases, the J end by 5 bases, with 14 bases between. CDR3 length equals 13 residues. CDR1 is SQVTM and CDR2 is ANQGSEA in the germline V gene.

This clone was recorded only once. The V and J genes are TRBV10-1 and TRBJ2-3; TRBD2 matches at 8 bases. CDR3 size: 16 residues. V shed 2 bases, J shed 2 bases, and the junction held 6 bases outside the gene matches. Germline V CDR1 and CDR2: WNHNN, SYGVQD (reference sequence). The CDR3 spells CASSEGVAGNTDTQYF. The CDR3, as DNA: TGCGCCAGCAGTGAGGGAGTAGCGGGGAACACAGATACGCAGTATTTT.

CDR3 in DNA: TGTGCCAGCAGCATCGACGGGGACTACTACGAGCAGTACTTC. Residues: CASSIDGDYYEQYF. This chain joins TRBV11-2 and TRBJ2-7, with 7 bases fitting TRBD2. There are 14 residues in the CDR3. Germline CDR1 SGHAT, CDR2 FQNNGV. With 5 bases clipped from V and 3 bases from J, the junction kept 7 bases outside the gene matches.

The rearrangement links TRBV12-2 to TRBJ2-3; the D call TRBD1 from the table was never checked on the DNA. TRBV12-2 is flagged as a pseudogene. The CDR3 sequence is 17 residues long. CDR3 in amino acids: CASRLAAQGGVTDTQYF. The CDR3 nucleotides read TGTGCAAGTCGCTTAGCGGCACAGGGGGGGGTGACAGATACGCAGTATTTT.

The chain links TRBV19 to TRBJ1-1; 8 positions agree with TRBD1. The CDR3 length is 14 residues. Per germline, CDR1 LNHDA and CDR2 SQIVND (reference sequence). Trimming removed 5 bases from V and 4 bases from J; junction bases left unmatched: 6. The CDR3 is CASSSIQGVTEAFF. DNA of the CDR3: TGTGCCAGTAGTTCAATACAGGGGGTCACTGAAGCTTTCTTT.

The chain uses TRBV19 and TRBJ1-5; a possible D gene is TRBD1 (6 bases). This CDR3 spans 15 amino acids. V lost 5 bases and J lost 4, with 15 bases in between. Germline CDR1 is LNHDA and CDR2 is SQIVND (reference sequence). The DNA of the CDR3 is TGTGCCAGTAGTGCAGGGGCGCGGGGGAATCAGCCCCAGCATTTT. Translation: CASSAGARGNQPQHF.

CDR3 residues: CASSPWDRGNYGYTF. For the CDR3, the DNA is TGTGCCAGCTCACCATGGGACAGGGGAAACTATGGCTACACCTTC. This chain uses TRBV18 with TRBJ1-2; 10 nucleotides match TRBD1. CDR1 KGHSH and CDR2 LQKENI come from the germline V gene. V was pared by 2 bases and J by 2 bases, with 2 bases of the junction left unmatched. The CDR3 loop spans 15 amino acids. Using reference TRBV18 and TRBJ1-2 for the parts outside the CDR3, the full variable domain is NAGVMQNPRHLVRRRGQEARLRCSPMKGHSHVYWYRQLPEEGLKFMVYLQKENIIDESGMPKERFSAEFPKEGPSILRIQQVVRGDSAAYFCASSPWDRGNYGYTFGSGTRLTVV.

This clone was counted a few times. The J gene is TRBJ2-5, the V gene TRBV5-1, with 8 nucleotides matching TRBD2. Germline CDR1 reads SGHRS; CDR2 reads YFSETQ. After removal of 4 bases from V and 0 bases from J, the junction contained 8 bases not matched to a gene. The CDR3 is made up of 16 amino acids. The CDR3 bases are TGCGCCAGCAGCACACCCCCGGGACTAGACCAAGAGACCCAGTACTTC. This sequence encodes CASSTPPGLDQETQYF.

On this clone itself: Mismatch with germline at one junction end may stem from a read error. This chain uses TRBV27 with TRBJ2-6; 8 positions agree with TRBD1. Germline loops: CDR1 MNHEY, CDR2 SMNVEV (reference sequence). This CDR3 is 18 amino acids long. The CDR3 DNA reads TGTGCCAGCAGTCGGTCCGGGACAGGCGTCTCTGGGGCCAACGGCCTGACTTTC. It translates to CASSRSGTGVSGANGLTF.

V and J are TRBV19 and TRBJ2-1; 9 bases are a match to TRBD1. Germline V gene data show CDR1 as LNHDA and CDR2 as SQIVND (reference sequence). The CDR3 contains 14 residues. V lost 4 bases and J lost 8; bases outside the gene matches: 6. In nucleotides, the CDR3 is TGTGCCAGTAGTACAAACAGGGGGCCCGATGAGCAGTTCTTC. It is translated as CASSTNRGPDEQFF.

This clone was counted a single time. This chain connects TRBV7-3 to TRBJ1-3; D may be TRBD1 (5 bases). Germline-derived CDR1 and CDR2 are SGHTA and FQGTGA. The CDR3 totals 16 residues. V lost 3 bases and J 0 bases, leaving 12 bases between the germline ends. CDR3: CASSFSGPSSGNTIYF. In DNA form, the CDR3 reads TGTGCCAGCAGCTTTTCAGGGCCTAGCTCTGGAAACACCATATATTTT.

The chain is built from TRBV28 and TRBJ2-7; a possible D gene is TRBD1 (5 bases). Trimming removed 7 bases from V and 5 bases from J, with 18 bases in between. The CDR3 has 14 amino acids. In germline, CDR1 is MDHEN, CDR2 SYDVKM. This CDR3 is CASTSGAAAHEQYF. The CDR3 DNA reads as TGTGCCAGCACCTCTGGGGCGGCCGCCCACGAGCAGTACTTC.